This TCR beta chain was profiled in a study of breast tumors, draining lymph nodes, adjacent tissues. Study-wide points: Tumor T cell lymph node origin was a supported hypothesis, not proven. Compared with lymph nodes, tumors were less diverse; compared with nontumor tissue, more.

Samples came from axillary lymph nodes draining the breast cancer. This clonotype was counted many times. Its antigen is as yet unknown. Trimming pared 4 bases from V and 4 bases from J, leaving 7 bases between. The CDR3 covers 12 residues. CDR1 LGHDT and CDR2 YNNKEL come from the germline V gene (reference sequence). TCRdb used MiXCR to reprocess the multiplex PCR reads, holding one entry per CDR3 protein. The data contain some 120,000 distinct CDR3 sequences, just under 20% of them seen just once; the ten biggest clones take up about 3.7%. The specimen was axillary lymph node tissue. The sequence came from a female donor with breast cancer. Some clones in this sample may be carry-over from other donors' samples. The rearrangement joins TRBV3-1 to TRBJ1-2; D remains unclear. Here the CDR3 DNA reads TGTGCCAGCAGCCGGACCTTCTATGGCTACACCTTC. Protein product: CASSRTFYGYTF.